What follows are 18 T cell receptor beta chains derived from one specimen sequenced in a study of cytomegalovirus exposure and HLA in healthy donors. This PCR relied on a set of 60 Vbeta primers and 13 Jbeta primers. The data were produced by immunoSEQ multiplex PCR, yet TCRdb's version contains in-frame clones alone and is incomplete. The table records some 110,000 clones, 60% to 80% of them present only once. The sequenced material came from PBMCs. The receptors come from a man younger than 40 in good health and CMV-seronegative.

This rearrangement joins TRBV28 to TRBJ1-4; 7 bases fit TRBD1. Germline lookup yields CDR1 MDHEN and CDR2 SYDVKM. The CDR3 has 15 residues. With 5 bases clipped from V and 7 bases from J, the junction kept 10 bases outside the gene matches. The CDR3 coding sequence is TGTGCCAGCAGTCTACCTTACCGACAGGGTGAAAAACTGTTTTTT. It is translated as CASSLPYRQGEKLFF.

V and J are TRBV19 and TRBJ2-1, with 9 nucleotides matching TRBD2. The CDR3 sequence is 15 residues long. The V and J ends lost 1 base and 9 bases, in that order; junction bases with no gene match: 7. CDR1 is LNHDA and CDR2 is SQIVND in the germline V gene (reference sequence). The CDR3 here is CASSIVGSGRIEQFF. The CDR3 region has the DNA TGTGCCAGTAGTATAGTCGGTAGCGGGAGAATTGAGCAGTTCTTC. Complete variable domain (other parts from reference TRBV19 and TRBJ2-1): DGGITQSPKYLFRKEGQNVTLSCEQNLNHDAMYWYRQDPGQGLRLIYYSQIVNDFQKGDIAEGYSVSREKKESFPLTVTSAQKNPTAFYLCASSIVGSGRIEQFFGPGTRLTVL.

The sample holds a few counts of this clone. J is TRBJ2-7 and V is TRBV29-1, with D perhaps TRBD2 (5 bases). CDR3 length equals 13 residues. The germline CDR1 and CDR2 sequences are SQVTM and ANQGSEA. Deletions cut 4 bases from V and 0 bases from J, with 10 bases between. DNA for the CDR3: TGCAGCGTTGGACGGGGTAGCTCCTACGAGCAGTACTTC. This codes for CSVGRGSSYEQYF.

Comments on this clone: The junction departs from germline at one end; a sequencing error may be responsible. The J gene is TRBJ2-7, the V gene TRBV6-5; D is unresolved. Germline V gene sequence: CDR1 MNHEY, CDR2 SVGAGI. The CDR3 sequence is 14 residues long. The CDR3 loop reads CASSHSRITYEQYF. The CDR3 nucleotides are TGTGCCAGCAGTCACTCGAGGATAACCTACGAGCAGTACTTC.

This clone came up a few times. The chain links TRBV2 to TRBJ2-7; 7 bases map to TRBD1. Germline lookup yields CDR1 SNHLY and CDR2 FYNNEI. This CDR3 contains 12 residues. Germline trimming cut 4 bases from V and 3 bases from J; bases unmatched to any gene: 0. As DNA, the CDR3 is TGTGCCAGCAGTGGACAGGGCTACGAGCAGTACTTC. It encodes CASSGQGYEQYF.

The chain couples TRBV5-4 to TRBJ1-4; 9 nucleotides line up with TRBD1. V lost 3 bases, J lost 8 bases, and 2 bases stayed unmatched. The CDR3 is 13 amino acids. The germline V gene has CDR1 SGHNT and CDR2 YYREEE (reference sequence). The CDR3 sequence is CASSWDREEKLFF. CDR3 coding DNA: TGTGCCAGCAGCTGGGACAGGGAGGAAAAACTGTTTTTT.

This sequence joins TRBV6-5 and TRBJ1-6, with D possibly TRBD1 on 6 matching bases. This CDR3 comprises 14 residues. V was shortened by 7 bases and J by 10 bases, with 17 bases between the two germline ends. In germline, CDR1 is MNHEY, CDR2 SVGAGI. CDR3 coding DNA: TGTGCCAGCAACCGGTACAGGGCGGAATCACCCCTCCACTTT. This translates into CASNRYRAESPLHF.

This clone was counted a few times. The chain links TRBV11-2 to TRBJ2-7; 10 bases map to TRBD1. Losses at the gene ends were 5 bases for V and 5 bases for J; bases not matched to a gene: 9. CDR1 and CDR2 (germline): SGHAT, FQNNGV. This CDR3 has 15 residues. The CDR3 region is CASSNTRTGGDEQYF. The DNA of the CDR3 is TGTGCCAGCAGCAACACCCGGACAGGGGGGGACGAGCAGTACTTC.

The gene calls are TRBV15 and TRBJ2-1; D ambiguous. Germline V gene lookup returns CDR1 LNHNV and CDR2 YYDKDF (reference sequence). Trimming took off 0 bases at V and 8 bases at J, with 11 bases between the two ends. The CDR3 runs 14 residues. The CDR3 is CATSRDWATDEQFF. Here the CDR3 DNA reads TGTGCCACCAGCAGAGATTGGGCCACCGATGAGCAGTTCTTC.

This clone was detected a few times. Other DNA variants within this sample encode the same CDR3. This chain connects TRBV19 to TRBJ1-2, with 9 nucleotides matching TRBD1. Germline assignment: CDR1 LNHDA and CDR2 SQIVND (reference sequence). Germline trimming cut 4 bases from V and 4 bases from J; bases unmatched to any gene: 7. This CDR3 spans 15 amino acids. As DNA, the CDR3 is TGTGCCAGTAGTAACCTACAGGGGGCTGGCTATGGCTACACCTTC. Translated: CASSNLQGAGYGYTF.

The chain couples TRBV5-4 to TRBJ2-5, with a weak D call TRBD1 (5 bases). The J call may be mistaken, given a closer DNA end match to TRBJ2-7. The CDR3 totals 13 residues. Germline V gene lookup returns CDR1 SGHNT and CDR2 YYREEE (reference sequence). The CDR3 reads CASSFQGNYEQYF. The CDR3 DNA is TGTGCCAGCAGCTTCCAGGGCAACTACGAGCAGTACTTC.

This clone was recorded only once. V gene TRBV7-8 combines with J gene TRBJ2-7; 9 nucleotides line up with TRBD1. Germline V gives CDR1 SGHVS, CDR2 FQNEAQ. Unmatched junction bases numbered 9, after V lost 5 bases and J lost 7 bases. The CDR3 contains 14 residues. The CDR3 coding sequence is TGTGCCAGCAGCAGCCGGACAGGGGTCGGGGAGCAGTACTTC. Its translation: CASSSRTGVGEQYF.

V gene TRBV13 combines with J gene TRBJ2-3, with 10 nucleotides matching TRBD2. The CDR3 is made up of 18 amino acids. The trim removed 6 bases at V and 9 bases at J, leaving 21 bases unmatched. Germline V CDR1 and CDR2: PRHDT, FYEKMQ (reference sequence). The CDR3 region has the DNA TGTGCCAGCAGTTTCGGCCGGGCCAGCGGGGGGGGTAGTTTGACGCAGTATTTT. Translating gives CASSFGRASGGGSLTQYF. Complete variable domain (other parts from reference TRBV13 and TRBJ2-3): AAGVIQSPRHLIKEKRETATLKCYPIPRHDTVYWYQQGPGQDPQFLISFYEKMQSDKGSIPDRFSAQQFSDYHSELNMSSLELGDSALYFCASSFGRASGGGSLTQYFGPGTRLTVL.

As to this clone: Compared with germline, one end of the junction differs, possibly owing to a read error. Other DNA sequences from this sample encode an identical CDR3 as well. The CDR3: CASSLNRGQTNEKLFF. CDR3 nucleotides: TGTGCCAGCTCACTTAACAGGGGCCAAACTAATGAAAAACTGTTTTTC. The chain has TRBV18 and TRBJ1-4; 7 bases fit TRBD1. The CDR3 has 16 residues. The germline gives CDR1 KGHSH, CDR2 LQKENI.

The chain carries TRBV4-2 and TRBJ1-1; tentatively, D is TRBD1 (5 bases). Trimming removed 1 base at V and 4 bases at J, with 7 bases between. This CDR3 is built from 13 residues. Germline CDR1 and CDR2: LGHNA and YNFKEQ. The DNA for the CDR3 is TGTGCCAGCAGCCAAGCAGGGTCCACTGAAGCTTTCTTT. Translation: CASSQAGSTEAFF.

The chain couples TRBV5-5 to TRBJ1-3; 9 nucleotides agree with TRBD1. The CDR3 covers 16 residues. The germline V gene encodes CDR1 SGHKS and CDR2 YYEKEE (reference sequence). Losses at the gene ends were 3 bases for V and 4 bases for J; bases not matched to a gene: 8. The CDR3: CASSSRTGERGNTIYF. The CDR3 bases are TGTGCCAGCAGCTCGAGGACAGGGGAGCGGGGAAACACCATATATTTT.

CDR3 coding DNA: TGTGCCAGCAGCCCGGACAGGTTCAATCAGCCCCAGCATTTT. This sequence encodes CASSPDRFNQPQHF. The J gene is TRBJ1-5, the V gene TRBV7-2, with 7 positions matching TRBD1. Germline V gene sequence: CDR1 SGHTA, CDR2 FQGNSA. CDR3 length: 14 residues. The V gene end was trimmed by 5 bases and the J gene end by 3 bases; junction bases not matched to a gene: 4.

This clone has only a few counts. This chain uses TRBV4-3 with TRBJ1-5; D gene uncertain. From germline, CDR1 is LGHNA and CDR2 YSLEER. This CDR3 region has 15 residues. The V end lost 4 bases, the J end lost 3 bases, and 13 bases lay between the germline ends. The CDR3 here is CASSLSQQANQPQHF. The CDR3 coding sequence is TGCGCCAGCAGCCTCTCTCAGCAGGCCAATCAGCCCCAGCATTTT.